The clone carrying this T cell receptor (beta chain) was picked up many times. Its specificity is not known. Generation of TCR cDNA used 5'RACE template switching (which added a universal primer site and UMIs). In TCRdb, the 5' RACE reads were re-called with MiXCR into one record per CDR3 protein. Of 200,000 to 300,000 distinct CDR3 sequences listed, approximately 6.3% are singletons. This specimen comes from a study of T cells after yellow fever vaccination. Study findings and constraints: By day 5 rather than day 15, the secondary response had peaked, though it was weaker. Clonotypes found in both CD4 and CD8 compartments made up a small share.

The CDR3 is 14 amino acids. V lost 6 bases to trimming and J lost 2 bases, with 11 bases between them. The clonotype originates from a man aged 25-45 years who received the YFV17D yellow fever vaccine. This chain uses TRBV12-3 or TRBV12-4 with TRBJ2-1; no firm D call. Here the sequenced sample was CD4+ T cells sorted from PBMCs, taken on the day of the yellow fever booster vaccination. Here the CDR3 DNA reads TGTGCCAGCAGCCCACAAGGAGCCTACAATGAGCAGTTCTTC. Translating gives CASSPQGAYNEQFF.